This T cell receptor (beta chain) was identified during a study of OX40 agonist ivuxolimab in advanced cancers. Across the study: Earlier anti-PD-1, anti-PD-L1 or anti-CTLA-4 therapy was permitted; over 35% had received some.

Some clones are missing from TCRdb's copy, which holds only in-frame ones; the method was immunoSEQ multiplex PCR. In the table there are 60,000 or so clones, 85% to 95% of which are singletons. Germline CDR1 is PRHDT and CDR2 is FYEKMQ (reference sequence). Deletions cut 5 bases from V and 1 base from J, with 3 bases between. This CDR3 contains 11 residues. Sampled blood was obtained at baseline, cycle 4 day 1, and cycle 7 day 1. This receptor was taken from an adult with an advanced solid tumor such as melanoma, head and neck, liver or kidney cancer. Sample: CD4+ or CD8+ T cells sorted from blood, taken in a trial of the OX40 agonist ivuxolimab. This chain connects TRBV13 to TRBJ2-7, with no clear D. CDR3 nucleotides: TGTGCCAGCAGCCTATCCTACGAGCAGTACTTC. This encodes CASSLSYEQYF. Using reference TRBV13 and TRBJ2-7 for the parts outside the CDR3, the full variable domain is AAGVIQSPRHLIKEKRETATLKCYPIPRHDTVYWYQQGPGQDPQFLISFYEKMQSDKGSIPDRFSAQQFSDYHSELNMSSLELGDSALYFCASSLSYEQYFGPGTRLTVT.